This T cell receptor beta chain was captured in a study of OX40 agonist ivuxolimab in advanced cancers. For the wider study: Ivuxolimab, which targeted the costimulatory receptor OX40 (CD134), was an agonistic, fully human IgG2 monoclonal antibody. Intravenous ivuxolimab was administered to patients every 2 weeks at six dose levels: 0.01, 0.1, 0.3, 1.5, 3 and 10 mg/kg. Of the roughly 51 patients in dose escalation, around 19 had hepatocellular carcinoma, roughly 15 had melanoma, 9 had renal cell carcinoma and 9 had head and neck cancer. In the dose-escalation cohort, roughly 82% of patients were male, and the mean age was around 60 years with a range of about 20 to 80. Patients were allowed to have had prior anti-PD-1, anti-PD-L1 or anti-CTLA-4 therapy, and approximately 39% of the dose-escalation patients had been treated with checkpoint inhibitors. Partial responses occurred in three dose-escalation patients, of whom one had hepatocellular carcinoma and two had cutaneous melanoma. Peripheral TCRbeta sequencing aimed to test whether ivuxolimab altered TCR sequence diversity and caused clonal T-cell expansion. The monotherapy dose-escalation portion (N of about 50 patients) of the phase I ivuxolimab trial is reported in the paper.

Genomic DNA was extracted from sorted cells for sequencing of the TCRbeta CDR3 region. The immunoSEQ Assay was used for sequencing of TCRbeta CDR3 regions. In TCRdb, the immuneACCESS table is reduced to in-frame sequences with V and J assigned. These tables do not hold every clone; where another copy was compared, an unresolved V gene accounts for under half, and the others remain unexplained. The sample table holds about 77,000 clones, of which roughly 90% were seen once. The ten top clones hold around 2.4% of the sample. The research as a whole found: Antigen specificity was not determined for the clonally expanded peripheral T cells. After ivuxolimab, CD8+ T cells had more expanded clones than CD4+ T cells on average. In the 0.1-3.0 mg/kg groups, partial responders were among the patients with the lowest normalized peripheral clonal expansion, particularly in CD8+ T cells. At doses of 0.1 to 3.0 mg/kg, clonal expansion of both CD4+ and CD8+ T cells in blood was seen between baseline and week 6. Low levels of normalized T-cell clonal expansion were also seen in some patients who did not respond.

On this clone: Its antigen remains undetermined. Base qualities were left out, and no much larger clone turns up one base away.

The germline V end is reduced by 7 bases and the J end by 4 bases; junction bases left unmatched: 10. Inclusive of the bounding cysteine and phenylalanine, the CDR3 is 16 residues long. The read is trimmed to its CDR3 DNA, 48 bases read in frame from base 1. Sequences SGHDN (CDR1) and FVKESK (CDR2) are obtained from the germline V gene. Patients with a history of autoimmune disease or receiving systemic immunosuppression were excluded from the trial. Peripheral blood for TCR sequencing was drawn from every dose cohort at baseline, at cycle 4 day 1 and at cycle 7 day 1. Samples were obtained from an open-label, multicenter, first-in-human phase I dose-escalation trial of ivuxolimab. Adults with locally advanced or metastatic melanoma, renal cell carcinoma, hepatocellular carcinoma or head and neck squamous cell carcinoma were enrolled in the trial. Before TCR sequencing, CD4+ T cells and CD8+ T cells were sorted from peripheral blood as separate populations.

The material sequenced was CD4+ or CD8+ T cells sorted from blood, taken in a trial of the OX40 agonist ivuxolimab. The sequence was obtained from an adult with an advanced solid tumor such as melanoma, head and neck, liver or kidney cancer. Recombination linked TRBV14 to TRBJ2-7; TRBD2 matches 13 bases in the middle. DNA sequence: TGTGCCAGCAACCAGCTCGGACTAGCGGGAGATTACGAGCAGTACTTC. The encoded protein is CASNQLGLAGDYEQYF.